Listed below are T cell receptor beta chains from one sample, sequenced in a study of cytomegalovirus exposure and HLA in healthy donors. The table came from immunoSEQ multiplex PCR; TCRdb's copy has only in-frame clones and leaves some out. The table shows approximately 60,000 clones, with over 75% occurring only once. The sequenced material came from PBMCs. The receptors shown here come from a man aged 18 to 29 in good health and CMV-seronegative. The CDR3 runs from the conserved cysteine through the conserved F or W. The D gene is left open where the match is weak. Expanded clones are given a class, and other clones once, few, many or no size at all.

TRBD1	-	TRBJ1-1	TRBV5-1	CASSLLTGGTEAFF	TGCGCCAGCAGCTTGCTGACAGGGGGGACTGAAGCTTTCTTT
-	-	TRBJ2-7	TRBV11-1	CASSRFGNAYEQYF	TGTGCCAGCAGCCGTTTCGGGAATGCCTACGAGCAGTACTTC
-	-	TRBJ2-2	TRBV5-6	CASSLGGTNTGELFF	TGTGCCAGCAGCTTGGGTGGCACCAACACCGGGGAGCTGTTTTTT
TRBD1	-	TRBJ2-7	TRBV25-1	CASKGQGLVFF	TGTGCCAGCAAGGGACAGGGCCTAGTCTTCTTC
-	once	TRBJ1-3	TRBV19	CASRPNKIEEGGSVAGNTIYF	TGTGCCAGTAGACCCAACAAAATCGAGGAGGGAGGCAGTGTCGCTGGAAACACCATATATTTT
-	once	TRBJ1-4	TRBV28	CASSQRLNEKLFF	TGTGCCAGCAGTCAGCGGCTTAATGAAAAACTGTTTTTT
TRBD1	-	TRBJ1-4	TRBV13	CASSSRGHEKLFF	TGTGCCAGCAGCTCCAGGGGGCACGAAAAACTGTTTTTT
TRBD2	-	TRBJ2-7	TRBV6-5	CASSYSSTSHYEQYF	TGTGCCAGCAGTTACTCCTCGACTAGCCACTACGAGCAGTACTTC
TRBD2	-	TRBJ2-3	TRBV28	CASSLAASGDTDTQYF	TGTGCCAGCAGTTTAGCGGCTAGCGGAGACACAGATACGCAGTATTTT
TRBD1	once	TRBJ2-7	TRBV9	CASSVGTGGTYEQYF	TGTGCCAGCAGCGTAGGAACAGGGGGGACCTACGAGCAGTACTTC
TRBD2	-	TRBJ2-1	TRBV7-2	CASSNLAGAFNEQFF	TGTGCCAGCAGCAATCTAGCGGGGGCGTTCAATGAGCAGTTCTTC
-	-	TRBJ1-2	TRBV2	CASSVGSQNYGYTF	TGTGCCAGCAGTGTGGGCAGCCAAAACTATGGCTACACCTTC
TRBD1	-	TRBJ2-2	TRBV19	CASSTGQGHTGELFF	TGTGCCAGTAGTACTGGACAGGGGCACACCGGGGAGCTGTTTTTT
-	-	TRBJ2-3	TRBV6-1	CASSEAAYSTDTQYF	TGTGCCAGCAGTGAAGCCGCCTATAGCACAGATACGCAGTATTTT
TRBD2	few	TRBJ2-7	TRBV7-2	CASSAWPSGSEQYF	TGTGCCAGCAGCGCGTGGCCCAGCGGGAGCGAGCAGTACTTC
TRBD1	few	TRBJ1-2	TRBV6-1	CATLSGDRILGYTF	TGTGCCACCCTCTCGGGGGACAGGATCCTTGGCTACACCTTC
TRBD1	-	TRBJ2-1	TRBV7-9	CASSRATGGMHEQFF	TGTGCCAGCAGCCGAGCGACAGGGGGAATGCATGAGCAGTTCTTC
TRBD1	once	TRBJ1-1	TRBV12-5	CASGWGTGTTEAFF	TGTGCTAGTGGTTGGGGGACAGGGACCACTGAAGCTTTCTTT
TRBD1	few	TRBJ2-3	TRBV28	CASSTGQGGLGTDTQYF	TGTGCCAGCAGCACGGGACAGGGGGGCCTGGGGACAGATACGCAGTATTTT
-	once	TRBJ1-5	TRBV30	CAWSPGWSSNQPQHF	TGTGCCTGGAGTCCGGGGTGGAGTAGCAATCAGCCCCAGCATTTT
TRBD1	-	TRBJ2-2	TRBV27	CASSWDRNTGELFF	TGTGCCAGCAGTTGGGACAGAAACACCGGGGAGCTGTTTTTT
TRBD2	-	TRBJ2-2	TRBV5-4	CASSLEVAGGGTGELFF	TGTGCCAGCAGCTTGGAAGTAGCGGGAGGAGGAACCGGGGAGCTGTTTTTT
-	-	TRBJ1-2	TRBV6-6	CASSFRGADGYTF	TGTGCCAGCAGCTTCCGGGGAGCGGATGGCTACACCTTC
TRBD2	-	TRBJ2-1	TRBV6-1	CASSEDSGLYNEQFF	TGTGCCAGCAGTGAAGATAGCGGGCTTTACAATGAGCAGTTCTTC
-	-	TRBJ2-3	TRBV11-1	CASSTRQVWDTQYF	TGTGCCAGCAGCACCCGACAGGTCTGGGATACGCAGTATTTT
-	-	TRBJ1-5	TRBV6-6	CASSYLGQPSQPQHF	TGTGCCAGCAGTTATCTAGGACAGCCCTCTCAGCCCCAGCATTTT
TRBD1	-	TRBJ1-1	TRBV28	CASSSPGTGAEAFF	TGTGCCAGCAGTTCCCCCGGGACAGGGGCCGAGGCTTTCTTT
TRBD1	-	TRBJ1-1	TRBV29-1	CSVDKDRGTEAFF	TGCAGCGTTGATAAGGACAGGGGGACTGAAGCTTTCTTT
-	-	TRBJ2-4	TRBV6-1	CASSGFYNDIQYF	TGTGCCAGCAGTGGGTTCTATAATGACATTCAGTACTTC
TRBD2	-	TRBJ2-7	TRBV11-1	CASSSPGTSGRYEQYF	TGTGCCAGCAGCTCCCCGGGGACTAGCGGGAGGTACGAGCAGTACTTC
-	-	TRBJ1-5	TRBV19	CASSSGGVSQPQHF	TGTGCCAGTAGTAGCGGAGGGGTAAGTCAGCCCCAGCATTTT
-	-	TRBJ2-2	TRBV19	CASNEPGVATGELFF	TGTGCCAGTAATGAGCCGGGAGTGGCCACCGGGGAGCTGTTTTTT
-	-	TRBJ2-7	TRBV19	CASSPHQDRPYEQYF	TGTGCCAGTAGTCCTCACCAGGATCGGCCCTACGAGCAGTACTTC
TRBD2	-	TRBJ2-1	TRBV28	CASSFGRGRIDNEQFF	TGTGCCAGCAGTTTTGGTCGCGGGAGGATAGACAATGAGCAGTTCTTC
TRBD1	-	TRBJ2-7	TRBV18	CASSPGDRGWQQYF	TGTGCCAGCTCACCCGGGGACAGGGGATGGCAGCAGTACTTC
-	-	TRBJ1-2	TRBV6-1	CASTAGAAYGYTF	TGTGCCAGCACGGCAGGGGCCGCCTATGGCTACACCTTC
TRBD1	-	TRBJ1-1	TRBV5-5	CASSLGQGVTEAFF	TGTGCCAGCAGCTTGGGACAGGGTGTCACTGAAGCTTTCTTT
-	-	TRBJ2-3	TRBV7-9	CASSLGGPKTDTQYF	TGTGCCAGCAGCCTCGGGGGGCCGAAGACAGATACGCAGTATTTT
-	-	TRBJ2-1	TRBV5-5	CASVQGDPLHNEQFF	TGTGCCAGCGTTCAGGGTGACCCCCTACACAATGAGCAGTTCTTC
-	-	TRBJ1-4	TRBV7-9	CASSPHEQVEKLFF	TGTGCCAGCAGCCCCCACGAACAGGTTGAAAAACTGTTTTTT
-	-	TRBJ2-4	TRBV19	CASSSWALAKNIQYF	TGTGCCAGTAGTTCCTGGGCCCTAGCCAAAAACATTCAGTACTTC
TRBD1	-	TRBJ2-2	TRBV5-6	CASSLTGMGGELFF	TGTGCCAGCAGCCTGACAGGGATGGGCGGGGAGCTGTTTTTT
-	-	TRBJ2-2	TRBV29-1	CSVVLQGSWELFF	TGCAGCGTTGTTTTACAGGGTTCGTGGGAGCTGTTTTTT
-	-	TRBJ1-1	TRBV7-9	CASSPYDSNTEAFF	TGTGCCAGCAGCCCATACGACAGCAACACTGAAGCTTTCTTT
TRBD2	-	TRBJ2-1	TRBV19	CASSAATSGPWGNEQFF	TGTGCCAGTAGCGCGGCGACTAGCGGCCCCTGGGGTAATGAGCAGTTCTTC
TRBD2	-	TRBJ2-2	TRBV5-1	CASSGGLAGLAGELFF	TGCGCCAGCAGCGGCGGACTAGCGGGATTAGCCGGGGAGCTGTTTTTT
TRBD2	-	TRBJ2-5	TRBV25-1	CASSAPSGPQETQYF	TGTGCCAGCAGTGCCCCTAGCGGACCTCAAGAGACCCAGTACTTC
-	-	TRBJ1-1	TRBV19	CASSVPYTEAFF	TGTGCCAGTAGTGTCCCCTACACTGAAGCTTTCTTT
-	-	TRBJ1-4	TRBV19	CASSSPYGGGFSTNEKLFF	TGTGCCAGTAGTTCCCCCTATGGGGGAGGCTTTTCAACTAATGAAAAACTGTTTTTT
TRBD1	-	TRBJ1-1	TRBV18	CASSTSGTGVVFTEAFF	TGTGCCAGCTCAACCTCCGGGACAGGGGTTGTGTTCACTGAAGCTTTCTTT
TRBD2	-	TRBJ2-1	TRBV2	CASLDPRGLADNEQFF	TGTGCCAGCCTGGACCCCCGAGGACTAGCGGACAATGAGCAGTTCTTC
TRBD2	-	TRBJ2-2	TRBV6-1	CASSASGLAGGSSTGELFF	TGTGCCAGCAGTGCAAGCGGACTAGCGGGAGGTTCAAGCACCGGGGAGCTGTTTTTT
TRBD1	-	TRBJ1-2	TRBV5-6	CASSPRQGAYYGYTF	TGTGCCAGCAGCCCGAGACAGGGGGCCTACTATGGCTACACCTTC
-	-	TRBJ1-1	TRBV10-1	CANSRVNTEAFF	TGCGCCAACTCCCGGGTGAACACTGAAGCTTTCTTT